This T cell receptor beta chain stems from a study of blood T cells in healthy people across ages. The second PCR ran roughly 6 to 12 cycles with a sample-barcoded 5' primer and J-beta primers. TCRdb reprocessed the 5' RACE reads with MiXCR, giving one entry per CDR3 protein. This repertoire shows about 1 million distinct CDR3 sequences, approximately 25% found once; its top ten account for around 0.7%. There are a few counts of this clonotype. The V and J ends lost 10 bases and 5 bases, in that order; junction bases with no gene match: 16. There are 16 residues in the CDR3. Germline V CDR1 and CDR2: MDHEN, SYDVKM. This same sample was also part of a study on T cells of mothers and their children. That work contributes: Sequencing returned over 8 million TCR beta CDR3 reads per mother and around 3 million per child. Mother-child pairs who were related displayed a slightly higher overlap than unrelated pairs, a difference that was non-significant.

The V gene is TRBV28, the J gene TRBJ2-3; TRBD1 aligns across 9 bases. The TCR sequence derives from a girl aged 2-15 years in good health. The specimen sequenced was blood. DNA for the CDR3: TGTGCCACTACGGAACAGGGGGCTGTCAGAGAAGATACGCAGTATTTT. The encoded protein is CATTEQGAVREDTQYF.